The 28 T cell receptor beta chains below were found in one sample sequenced in a study of CD8 T cells in Susac syndrome. The RNA input was roughly 0.45 to 1 ug, and it was reverse transcribed with random hexamers. In TCRdb, the immunoSEQ multiplex PCR reads were re-called with MiXCR into one record per CDR3 protein. Seen here are 150,000 or so distinct CDR3 sequences, roughly 94% observed once, and the top ten hold roughly 0.21%. Sequencing input: CD8+ T cells from PBMCs. These receptors were collected from a human donor with multiple sclerosis.

The V call is TRBV3-1, the J call TRBJ2-7; D is unclear. Germline V gene data show CDR1 as LGHDT and CDR2 as YNNKEL (reference sequence). Trimming took off 0 bases at V and 3 bases at J, with 6 bases between the two ends. The CDR3 consists of 13 residues. The CDR3: CASSQEVHYEQYF. Written as DNA, the CDR3 is TGTGCCAGCAGCCAAGAGGTCCACTACGAGCAGTACTTC.

The chain carries TRBV7-9 and TRBJ2-3, with a weak D call TRBD2 (6 bases). Germline-derived CDR1 and CDR2 are SEHNR and FQNEAQ (reference sequence). V lost 5 bases and J 2 bases, leaving 17 bases between the germline ends. This CDR3 has 16 amino acids. Here the CDR3 DNA reads TGTGCCAGCAGCAATCCCGCAGGGCGGGACACAGATACGCAGTATTTT. Translating gives CASSNPAGRDTDTQYF.

The V call is TRBV9, the J call TRBJ1-1; D call uncertain. CDR1 and CDR2 from the germline V gene are SGDLS and YYNGEE. CDR3 length: 14 residues. V was clipped by 0 bases and J by 0 bases, with 6 bases between them. The CDR3 sequence is CASSVALLNTEAFF. DNA for the CDR3: TGTGCCAGCAGCGTAGCACTCCTGAACACTGAAGCTTTCTTT.

V is TRBV6-2 or TRBV6-3 and J is TRBJ2-1, with D tentatively TRBD2 (6 bases). The CDR3 extends over 14 amino acids. Germline lookup yields CDR1 MNHEY and CDR2 SVGEGT. V lost 10 bases and J 6 bases, leaving 19 bases between the germline ends. The CDR3 loop reads CATNRLGLGNEQFF. The DNA of the CDR3 is TGTGCCACCAATCGACTAGGGCTTGGCAATGAGCAGTTCTTC.

The chain combines TRBV15 with TRBJ2-7; tentative D call: TRBD2 (6 bases). V lost 0 bases, J lost 2 bases, and 14 bases lay in between. This CDR3 contains 16 residues. Per the germline V gene, CDR1 is LNHNV and CDR2 is YYDKDF (reference sequence). The CDR3 DNA reads as TGTGCCACCAGCAGAGATGACGGGGGTCCTACCTACGAGCAGTACTTC. Its translation: CATSRDDGGPTYEQYF. Full variable domain (remainder filled in from reference TRBV15 and TRBJ2-7): DAMVIQNPRYQVTQFGKPVTLSCSQTLNHNVMYWYQQKSSQAPKLLFHYYDKDFNNEADTPDNFQSRRPNTSFCFLDIRSPGLGDTAMYLCATSRDDGGPTYEQYFGPGTRLTVT.

As to this clonotype: Compared with germline, one end of the junction differs, possibly owing to a read error. The V and J genes are TRBV6-1 and TRBJ1-5; no reliable D call. Germline CDR1 is MNHNS and CDR2 is SASEGT. The CDR3 loop spans 9 amino acids. Here the CDR3 DNA reads TGTGCCAGCAGTCAGCCCCAGCATTTT. This gives the protein CASSQPQHF.

The V and J genes are TRBV11-2 and TRBJ1-1, with D unresolved. CDR3 length equals 13 residues. The ends were cut back, 3 bases at V and 4 bases at J, with 9 bases in the middle. Germline-derived CDR1 and CDR2 are SGHAT and FQNNGV. CDR3 DNA sequence: TGTGCCAGCAGCTTGGTTGGCCCCACTGAAGCTTTCTTT. It is translated as CASSLVGPTEAFF.

The genes are TRBV11-2 and TRBJ1-1; perhaps TRBD1 as D (5 bases). Germline V gene data show CDR1 as SGHAT and CDR2 as FQNNGV. The CDR3 contains 14 residues. V lost 2 bases, J lost 4 bases, and 11 bases lay in between. The CDR3 coding sequence is TGTGCCAGCAGCTTAACGGGGGTGAGCACTGAAGCTTTCTTT. Translated: CASSLTGVSTEAFF.

A single count supports this clonotype. V gene TRBV7-3 combines with J gene TRBJ2-7, with 7 positions matching TRBD1. The germline gives CDR1 SGHTA, CDR2 FQGTGA. Trimming at V came to 5 bases and at J to 4 bases, leaving 5 bases not matched to a gene. The CDR3 is made up of 13 amino acids. The chain's CDR3 is CASSETQGYEQYF. The CDR3 nucleotides are TGTGCCAGCAGCGAGACACAGGGGTACGAGCAGTACTTC.

The gene calls are TRBV7-3 and TRBJ2-5, with D maybe TRBD2 (5 bases). The germline V gene has CDR1 SGHTA and CDR2 FQGTGA. The CDR3 is made up of 12 amino acids. Trimming cost V 6 bases and J 5 bases, with 10 bases left between them. The CDR3 is CASSMGGETQYF. CDR3 bases: TGTGCCAGCAGTATGGGCGGGGAGACCCAGTACTTC.

The rearrangement links TRBV14 to TRBJ1-1; D ambiguous. Trimming left V 4 bases short and J 10 bases short, with 16 bases between. CDR1 SGHDN and CDR2 FVKESK come from the germline V gene. CDR3 length: 13 amino acids. The CDR3 here is CASSPTSRVAAFF. Here the CDR3 DNA reads TGTGCCAGCAGCCCTACGTCGAGGGTGGCAGCTTTCTTT.

V gene TRBV14 combines with J gene TRBJ2-1; 7 bases match TRBD2. The CDR3 consists of 13 residues. Losses at the gene ends were 0 bases for V and 9 bases for J; bases not matched to a gene: 2. Per the germline V gene, CDR1 is SGHDN and CDR2 is FVKESK. CDR3 in amino acids: CASSQDKRGEQFF. The CDR3 coding sequence is TGTGCCAGCAGCCAAGATAAGCGGGGTGAGCAGTTCTTC.

The chain links TRBV4-1 to TRBJ2-3; D is unclear. Per the germline V gene, CDR1 is MGHRA and CDR2 is YSYEKL. The length of the CDR3 is 12 residues. Trimming removed 1 base from V and 6 bases from J, with 5 bases in between. The CDR3: CASSQGLDTQYF. The CDR3 DNA reads as TGCGCCAGCAGCCAAGGGTTGGATACGCAGTATTTT.

V and J are TRBV6-2 or TRBV6-3 and TRBJ2-1, with 10 positions matching TRBD2. CDR1 and CDR2 from the germline V gene are MNHEY and SVGEGT. This CDR3 has 17 residues. J was trimmed by 12 bases and V by 0 bases; bases with no gene match: 14. CDR3: CASSYSSPSGGNNGQFF. The CDR3 DNA reads as TGTGCCAGCAGTTACTCCTCCCCTAGCGGGGGCAATAACGGGCAGTTCTTC.

This rearrangement joins TRBV24-1 to TRBJ1-2; D perhaps matches TRBD1 (6 bases). This CDR3 spans 14 amino acids. Trimming pared 4 bases from V and 4 bases from J, leaving 12 bases between. In germline, CDR1 is KGHDR, CDR2 SFDVKD. The CDR3 coding sequence is TGTGCCACCAGTGAGACAGGAACTCGCTATGGCTACACCTTC. Amino acid sequence: CATSETGTRYGYTF.

This chain uses TRBV6-5 with TRBJ1-2; the D gene is possibly TRBD1 (5 bases). This CDR3 is built from 13 residues. The germline V gene has CDR1 MNHEY and CDR2 SVGAGI. V shed 0 bases and J shed 5 bases, with 7 bases lying between them. As DNA, the CDR3 is TGTGCCAGCAGTTACTCGGAGGGGTATGGCTACACCTTC. Translating it yields CASSYSEGYGYTF.

The chain couples TRBV13 to TRBJ2-1, with D uncertain. The CDR3 consists of 15 residues. CDR1 and CDR2 (germline): PRHDT, FYEKMQ (reference sequence). The V end was cut by 1 base, the J end by 5 bases, with 12 bases between. The CDR3 bases are TGTGCCAGCAGCTTAGCAGCAGGTCCCCACAATGAGCAGTTCTTC. Encoded protein: CASSLAAGPHNEQFF. Variable domain in full (rest from reference TRBV13 and TRBJ2-1): AAGVIQSPRHLIKEKRETATLKCYPIPRHDTVYWYQQGPGQDPQFLISFYEKMQSDKGSIPDRFSAQQFSDYHSELNMSSLELGDSALYFCASSLAAGPHNEQFFGPGTRLTVL.

This clonotype was observed once. V gene TRBV19 combines with J gene TRBJ2-3; TRBD1 matches 8 bases. CDR3 length: 16 residues. The V gene's germline CDR1 is LNHDA and CDR2 SQIVND (reference sequence). Trimming removed 4 bases from V and 4 bases from J; junction bases left unmatched: 10. The DNA for the CDR3 is TGTGCCAGTAGTAACGGACAGGGTGGACCACCAGATACGCAGTATTTT. This codes for CASSNGQGGPPDTQYF.

This chain uses TRBV7-9 with TRBJ2-7; D uncertain. Trimming removed 7 bases at V and 7 bases at J, with 14 bases between. Germline CDR1 reads SEHNR; CDR2 reads FQNEAQ (reference sequence). The CDR3 is 12 amino acids. For the CDR3, the DNA is TGTGCCAGCACCCGGACCGCTGGGGAGCAGTACTTC. Translation: CASTRTAGEQYF.

The chain carries TRBV4-1 and TRBJ1-2; D remains unclear. CDR1 MGHRA and CDR2 YSYEKL come from the germline V gene. V lost 1 base, J lost 0 bases, and 6 bases lay in between. CDR3 length: 14 amino acids. CDR3 bases: TGCGCCAGCAGCCAAGCCCGGTCTAACTATGGCTACACCTTC. As protein: CASSQARSNYGYTF.

The chain is built from TRBV20-1 and TRBJ1-1, with D unclear. The CDR3 is 14 residues long. CDR1 is DFQATT, CDR2 SNEGSKA, per germline (reference sequence). Trimming removed 2 bases at V and 11 bases at J, with 21 bases between. The CDR3 sequence: CSARITNGQIGAFF. The CDR3 nucleotides read TGCAGTGCTAGAATAACCAACGGCCAGATTGGGGCTTTCTTT.

The rearrangement uses TRBV29-1 and TRBJ2-2; D is perhaps TRBD2 (5 bases). The CDR3 is 12 amino acids. Trimming stripped 5 bases from V and 3 bases from J, with 7 bases between. Germline V lookup: CDR1 SQVTM, CDR2 ANQGSEA. The CDR3 DNA reads as TGCAGCGTTCCGGACTACACCGGGGAGCTGTTTTTT. Its translation: CSVPDYTGELFF.

This chain links TRBV29-1 with TRBJ2-7; the match to TRBD2 covers 7 bases. Germline lookup yields CDR1 SQVTM and CDR2 ANQGSEA. V trimming: 4 bases; J trimming: 5 bases; junction bases outside the gene matches: 2. The CDR3 loop spans 11 amino acids. CDR3 protein: CSVVRGNEQYF. The CDR3 bases are TGCAGCGTTGTGCGGGGGAACGAGCAGTACTTC.

V is TRBV7-8 and J is TRBJ2-1; unclear D gene. V gave up 5 bases and J gave up 2 bases, with 13 bases separating them. Germline V CDR1 and CDR2: SGHVS, FQNEAQ. The CDR3 is 15 amino acids. The CDR3 region is CASSPASGAYNEQFF. The CDR3 coding sequence is TGTGCCAGCAGCCCAGCCTCGGGTGCCTACAATGAGCAGTTCTTC.

The genes are TRBV6-2 or TRBV6-3 and TRBJ1-5, with D possibly matching TRBD1 (6 bases). This CDR3 spans 20 amino acids. Trimming left V 6 bases short and J 11 bases short, with 38 bases between. Germline V lookup: CDR1 MNHEY, CDR2 SVGEGT. CDR3 residues: CASSSPVPSQDRVPFGSQHF. In nucleotides, the CDR3 is TGTGCCAGCAGCTCCCCAGTTCCCTCGCAGGACAGAGTCCCATTCGGGTCCCAGCATTTT.

The chain joins TRBV6-2 or TRBV6-3 to TRBJ1-2; D unclear. Germline V CDR1 and CDR2: MNHEY, SVGEGT. The CDR3 extends over 13 amino acids. V was trimmed by 4 bases and J by 6 bases, leaving 12 bases between them. The CDR3 is CASSFTRTDGYTF. The DNA for the CDR3 is TGTGCCAGCAGTTTCACTCGGACGGATGGCTACACCTTC.

V is TRBV29-1 and J is TRBJ2-1; 9 positions match TRBD1. Losses at the gene ends were 6 bases for V and 7 bases for J; bases not matched to a gene: 1. The CDR3 has 11 amino acids. Per germline, CDR1 SQVTM and CDR2 ANQGSEA. The DNA for the CDR3 is TGCAGCGTGGGACAGGGAAATGAGCAGTTCTTC. It specifies CSVGQGNEQFF.

The chain uses TRBV27 and TRBJ1-1; D unclear. V lost 5 bases and J lost 4, with 14 bases in between. CDR3 size: 14 residues. CDR1 and CDR2 from the germline V gene are MNHEY and SMNVEV (reference sequence). The CDR3 loop is CASSVTFWGTEAFF. DNA for the CDR3: TGTGCCAGCAGTGTGACCTTCTGGGGCACTGAAGCTTTCTTT.